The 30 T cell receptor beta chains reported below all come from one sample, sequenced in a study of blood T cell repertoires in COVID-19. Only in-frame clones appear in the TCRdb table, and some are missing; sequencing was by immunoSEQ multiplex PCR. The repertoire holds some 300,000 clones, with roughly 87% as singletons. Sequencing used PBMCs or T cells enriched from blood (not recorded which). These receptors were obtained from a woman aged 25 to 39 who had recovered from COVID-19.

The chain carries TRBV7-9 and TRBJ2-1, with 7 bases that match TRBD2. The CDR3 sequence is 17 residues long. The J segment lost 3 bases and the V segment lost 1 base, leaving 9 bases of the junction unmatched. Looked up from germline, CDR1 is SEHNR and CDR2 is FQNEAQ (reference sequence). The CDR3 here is CASSLDPRLAVYNEQFF. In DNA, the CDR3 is TGTGCCAGCAGCTTAGACCCCCGTCTAGCGGTCTACAATGAGCAGTTCTTC.

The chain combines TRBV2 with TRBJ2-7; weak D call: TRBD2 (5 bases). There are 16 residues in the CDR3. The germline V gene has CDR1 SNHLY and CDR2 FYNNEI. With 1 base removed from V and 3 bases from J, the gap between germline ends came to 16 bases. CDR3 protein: CASSEGRRSLGYEQYF. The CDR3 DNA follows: TGTGCCAGCAGTGAAGGAAGGAGGTCCCTGGGCTACGAGCAGTACTTC.

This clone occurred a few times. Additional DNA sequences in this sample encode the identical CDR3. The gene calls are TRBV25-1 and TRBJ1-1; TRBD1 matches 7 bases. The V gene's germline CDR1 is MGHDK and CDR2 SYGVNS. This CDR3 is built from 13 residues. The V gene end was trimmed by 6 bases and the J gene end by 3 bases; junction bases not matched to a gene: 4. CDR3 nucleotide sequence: TGTGCCAGCAGCCGAGGGGGCTACACTGAAGCTTTCTTT. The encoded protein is CASSRGGYTEAFF.

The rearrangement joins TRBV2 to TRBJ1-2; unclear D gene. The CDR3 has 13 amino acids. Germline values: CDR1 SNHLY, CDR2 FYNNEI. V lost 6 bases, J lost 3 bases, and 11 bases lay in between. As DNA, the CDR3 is TGTGCCAGCAGACTACACGGAGACTATGGCTACACCTTC. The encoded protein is CASRLHGDYGYTF.

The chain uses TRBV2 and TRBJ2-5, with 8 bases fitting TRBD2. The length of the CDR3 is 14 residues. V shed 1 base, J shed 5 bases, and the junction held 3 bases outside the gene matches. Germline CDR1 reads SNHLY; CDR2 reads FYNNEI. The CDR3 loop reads CASSEVLAGETQYF. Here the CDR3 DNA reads TGTGCCAGCAGTGAAGTCCTAGCGGGTGAGACCCAGTACTTC.

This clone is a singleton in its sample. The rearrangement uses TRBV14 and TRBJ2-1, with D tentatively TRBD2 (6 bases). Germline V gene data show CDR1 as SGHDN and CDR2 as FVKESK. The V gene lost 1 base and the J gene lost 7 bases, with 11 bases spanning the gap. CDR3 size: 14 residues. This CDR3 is CASSQVGAGNEQFF. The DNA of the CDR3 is TGTGCCAGCAGCCAAGTAGGAGCGGGTAATGAGCAGTTCTTC.

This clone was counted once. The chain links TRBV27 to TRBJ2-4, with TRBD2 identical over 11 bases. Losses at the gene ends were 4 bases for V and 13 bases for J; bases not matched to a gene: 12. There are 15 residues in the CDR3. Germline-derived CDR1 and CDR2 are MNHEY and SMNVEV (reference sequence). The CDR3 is CASSSVAGGPLSQYF. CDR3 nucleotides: TGTGCCAGCAGTTCCGTAGCGGGAGGGCCTCTCTCGCAGTACTTC.

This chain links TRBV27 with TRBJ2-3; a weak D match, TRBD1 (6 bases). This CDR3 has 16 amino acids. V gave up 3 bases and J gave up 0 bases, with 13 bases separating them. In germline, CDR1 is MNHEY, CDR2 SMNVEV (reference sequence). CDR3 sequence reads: CASSFTGLPSTDTQYF. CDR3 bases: TGTGCCAGCAGTTTCACAGGGCTCCCTAGCACAGATACGCAGTATTTT.

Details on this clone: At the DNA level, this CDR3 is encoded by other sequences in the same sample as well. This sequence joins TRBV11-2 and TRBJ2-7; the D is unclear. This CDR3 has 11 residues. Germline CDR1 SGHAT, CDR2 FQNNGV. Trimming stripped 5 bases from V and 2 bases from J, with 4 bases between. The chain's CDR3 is CASSPAYEQYF. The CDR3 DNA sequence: TGTGCCAGCAGCCCTGCCTACGAGCAGTACTTC.

The CDR3 region has the DNA TGTGCCAGTACCCCGAGCCCCTCTGGAAACACCATATATTTT. It translates to CASTPSPSGNTIYF. The chain joins TRBV19 to TRBJ1-3; no firm D call. The CDR3 extends over 14 amino acids. Germline V CDR1 and CDR2: LNHDA, SQIVND (reference sequence). The V end was cut by 7 bases, the J end by 0 bases, with 10 bases between.

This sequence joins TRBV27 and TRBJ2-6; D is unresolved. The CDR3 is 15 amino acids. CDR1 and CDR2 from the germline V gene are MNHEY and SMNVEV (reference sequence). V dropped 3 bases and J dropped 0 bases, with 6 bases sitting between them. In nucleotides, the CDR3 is TGTGCCAGCAGTTTCACTTCCTCTGGGGCCAACGTCCTGACTTTC. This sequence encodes CASSFTSSGANVLTF.

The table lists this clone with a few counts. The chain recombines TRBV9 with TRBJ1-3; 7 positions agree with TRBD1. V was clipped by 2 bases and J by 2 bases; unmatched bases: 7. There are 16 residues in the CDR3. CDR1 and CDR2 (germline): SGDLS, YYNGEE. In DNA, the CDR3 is TGTGCCAGCAGCGTTCGACAGGGAAGGGCTGGAAACACCATATATTTT. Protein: CASSVRQGRAGNTIYF.

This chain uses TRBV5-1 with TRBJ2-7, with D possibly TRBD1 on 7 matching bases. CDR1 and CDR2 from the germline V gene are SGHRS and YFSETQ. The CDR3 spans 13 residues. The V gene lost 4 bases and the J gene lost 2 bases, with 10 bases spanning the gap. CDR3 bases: TGCGCCAGCAGCGGCGGGACAGCCTACGAGCAGTACTTC. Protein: CASSGGTAYEQYF.

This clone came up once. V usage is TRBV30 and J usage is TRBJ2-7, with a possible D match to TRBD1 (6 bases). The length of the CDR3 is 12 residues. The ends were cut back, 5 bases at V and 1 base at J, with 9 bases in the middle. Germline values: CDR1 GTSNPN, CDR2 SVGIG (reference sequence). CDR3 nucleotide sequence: TGTGCCTGGTGGGACAAATCCTACGAGCAGTACTTC. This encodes CAWWDKSYEQYF.

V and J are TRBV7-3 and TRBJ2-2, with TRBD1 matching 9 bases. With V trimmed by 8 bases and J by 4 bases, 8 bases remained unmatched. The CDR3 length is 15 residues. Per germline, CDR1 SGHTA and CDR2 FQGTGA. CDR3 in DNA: TGTGCCAGCGCCCGGGACAGGGCCACCACCGGGGAGCTGTTTTTT. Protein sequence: CASARDRATTGELFF.

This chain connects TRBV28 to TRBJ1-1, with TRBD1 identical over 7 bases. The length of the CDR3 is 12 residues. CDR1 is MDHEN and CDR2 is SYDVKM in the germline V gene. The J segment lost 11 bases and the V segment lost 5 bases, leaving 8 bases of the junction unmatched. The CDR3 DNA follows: TGTGCCAGCAGTCCCACAGGGGTAGGGGCTTTCTTT. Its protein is CASSPTGVGAFF.

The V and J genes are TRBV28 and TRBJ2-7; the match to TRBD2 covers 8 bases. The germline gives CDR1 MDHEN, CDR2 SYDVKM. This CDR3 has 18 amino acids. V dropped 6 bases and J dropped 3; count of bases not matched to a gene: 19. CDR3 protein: CASSPQAGAIYAIYEQYF. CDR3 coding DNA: TGTGCCAGCAGCCCCCAAGCGGGGGCCATTTACGCAATCTACGAGCAGTACTTC.

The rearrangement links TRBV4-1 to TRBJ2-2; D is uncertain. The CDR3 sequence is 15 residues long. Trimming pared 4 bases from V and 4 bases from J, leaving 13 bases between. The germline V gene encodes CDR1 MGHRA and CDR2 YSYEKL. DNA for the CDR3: TGCGCCAGCAGCCCAATCCTAGGCCCCACCGGGGAGCTGTTTTTT. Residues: CASSPILGPTGELFF.

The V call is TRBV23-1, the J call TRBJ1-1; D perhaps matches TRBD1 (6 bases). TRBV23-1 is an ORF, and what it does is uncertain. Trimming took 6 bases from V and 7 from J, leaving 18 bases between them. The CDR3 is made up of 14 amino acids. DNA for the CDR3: TGCGCCAGCAGCCAAAGACAGGCCCCGTTTGAAGCTTTCTTT. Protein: CASSQRQAPFEAFF.

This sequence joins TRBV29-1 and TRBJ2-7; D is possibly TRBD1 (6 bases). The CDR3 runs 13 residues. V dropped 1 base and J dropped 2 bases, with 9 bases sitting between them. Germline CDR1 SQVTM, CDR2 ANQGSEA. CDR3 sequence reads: CSVEGTVPYEQYF. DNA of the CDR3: TGCAGCGTTGAAGGGACAGTCCCCTACGAGCAGTACTTC.

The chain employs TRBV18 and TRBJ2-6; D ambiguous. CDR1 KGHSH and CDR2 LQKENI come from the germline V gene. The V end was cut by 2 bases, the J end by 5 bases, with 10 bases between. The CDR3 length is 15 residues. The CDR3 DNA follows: TGTGCCAGCTCACCAGCAGGCGTCTGGGCCAACGTCCTGACTTTC. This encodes CASSPAGVWANVLTF.

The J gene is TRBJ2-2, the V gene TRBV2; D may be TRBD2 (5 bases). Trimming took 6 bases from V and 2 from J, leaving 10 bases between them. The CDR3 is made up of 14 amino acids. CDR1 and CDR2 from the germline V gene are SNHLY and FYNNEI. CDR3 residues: CASRVGLNTGELFF. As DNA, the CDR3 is TGTGCCAGCAGGGTCGGACTCAACACCGGGGAGCTGTTTTTT. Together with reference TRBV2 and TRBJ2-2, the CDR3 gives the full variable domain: EPEVTQTPSHQVTQMGQEVILRCVPISNHLYFYWYRQILGQKVEFLVSFYNNEISEKSEIFDDQFSVERPDGSNFTLKIRSTKLEDSAMYFCASRVGLNTGELFFGEGSRLTVL.

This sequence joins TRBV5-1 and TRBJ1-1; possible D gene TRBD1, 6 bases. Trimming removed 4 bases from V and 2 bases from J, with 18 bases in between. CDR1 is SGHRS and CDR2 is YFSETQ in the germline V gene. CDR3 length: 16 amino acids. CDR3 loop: CASSPSGTNLNTEAFF. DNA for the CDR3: TGCGCCAGCAGCCCATCCGGGACAAATCTTAACACTGAAGCTTTCTTT. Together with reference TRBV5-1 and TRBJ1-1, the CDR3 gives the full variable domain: KAGVTQTPRYLIKTRGQQVTLSCSPISGHRSVSWYQQTPGQGLQFLFEYFSETQRNKGNFPGRFSGRQFSNSRSEMNVSTLELGDSALYLCASSPSGTNLNTEAFFGQGTRLTVV.

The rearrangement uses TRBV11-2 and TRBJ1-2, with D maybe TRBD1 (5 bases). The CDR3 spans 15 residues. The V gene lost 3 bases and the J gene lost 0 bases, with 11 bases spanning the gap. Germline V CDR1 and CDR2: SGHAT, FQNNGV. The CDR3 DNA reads TGTGCCAGCAGCTTTGTACCAGGGTCTAACTATGGCTACACCTTC. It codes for CASSFVPGSNYGYTF.

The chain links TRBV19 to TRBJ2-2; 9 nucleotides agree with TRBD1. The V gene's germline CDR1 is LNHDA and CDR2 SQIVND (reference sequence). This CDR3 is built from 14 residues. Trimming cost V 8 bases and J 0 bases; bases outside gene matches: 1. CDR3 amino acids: CASGQGSNTGELFF. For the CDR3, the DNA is TGTGCCAGTGGACAGGGGTCGAACACCGGGGAGCTGTTTTTT.

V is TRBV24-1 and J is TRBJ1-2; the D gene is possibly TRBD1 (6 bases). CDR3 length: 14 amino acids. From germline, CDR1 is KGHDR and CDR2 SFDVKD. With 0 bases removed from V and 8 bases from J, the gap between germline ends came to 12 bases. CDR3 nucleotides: TGTGCCACCAGTGATTTGCGGGGGGCTGAGGGCTACACCTTC. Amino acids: CATSDLRGAEGYTF.

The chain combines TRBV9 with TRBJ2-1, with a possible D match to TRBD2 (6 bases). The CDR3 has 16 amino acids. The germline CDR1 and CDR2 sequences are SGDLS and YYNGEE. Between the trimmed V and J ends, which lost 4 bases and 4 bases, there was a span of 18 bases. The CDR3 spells CASSPVRDSTYNEQFF. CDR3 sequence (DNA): TGTGCCAGCAGCCCCGTCCGGGACTCGACTTACAATGAGCAGTTCTTC.

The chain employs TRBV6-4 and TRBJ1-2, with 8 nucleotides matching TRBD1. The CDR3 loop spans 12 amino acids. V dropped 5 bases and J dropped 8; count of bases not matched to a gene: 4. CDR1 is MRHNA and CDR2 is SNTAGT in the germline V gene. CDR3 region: CASSRQGFGYTF. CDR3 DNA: TGTGCCAGCAGTCGACAGGGGTTCGGCTACACCTTC.

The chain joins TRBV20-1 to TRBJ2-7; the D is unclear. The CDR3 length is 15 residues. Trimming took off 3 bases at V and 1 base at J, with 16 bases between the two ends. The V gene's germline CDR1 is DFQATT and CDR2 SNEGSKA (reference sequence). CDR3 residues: CSASRGNTLSYEQYF. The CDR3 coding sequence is TGCAGTGCTAGTAGAGGAAACACCTTATCCTACGAGCAGTACTTC.

Here the CDR3 reads CASSLPTGGAGQYF. CDR3 in DNA: TGTGCCAGCAGCTTACCGACAGGGGGCGCGGGGCAGTACTTC. This chain uses TRBV7-9 with TRBJ2-7; 10 bases map to TRBD1. The germline CDR1 and CDR2 sequences are SEHNR and FQNEAQ (reference sequence). J lost 9 bases, V lost 2 bases, and 7 bases had no gene match. The CDR3 has 14 residues.